Shown below are 9 T cell receptor beta chains from a single sample sequenced in a study of cytomegalovirus exposure and HLA in healthy donors. PCR used 60 Vbeta primers and 13 Jbeta primers. Clones were sequenced by immunoSEQ multiplex PCR, and TCRdb holds only the in-frame ones, with some missing. Among over 90,000 clones, around 82% were seen once, and the ten largest hold more than 4.5%. The sequenced material came from PBMCs. The receptor source for this set is a man in his forties or fifties in good health and CMV-seropositive.

The rearrangement joins TRBV27 to TRBJ2-2, with 8 bases identical to TRBD2. CDR1 is MNHEY, CDR2 SMNVEV, per germline (reference sequence). The CDR3 contains 16 residues. The V gene end was trimmed by 6 bases and the J gene end by 5 bases; junction bases not matched to a gene: 11. CDR3 loop: CASRKTGRVWTGELFF. CDR3 DNA: TGTGCCAGCAGGAAGACCGGGAGGGTGTGGACCGGGGAGCTGTTTTTT.

The gene calls are TRBV6-1 and TRBJ2-3; 10 bases are a match to TRBD1. The CDR3 consists of 15 residues. Trimming removed 1 base from V and 4 bases from J; junction bases left unmatched: 2. Germline V CDR1 and CDR2: MNHNS, SASEGT. CDR3 amino acids: CASSEGQGAADTQYF. As DNA, the CDR3 is TGTGCCAGCAGTGAAGGACAGGGGGCAGCAGATACGCAGTATTTT.

The chain has TRBV5-8 and TRBJ1-1; D is unclear. The germline gives CDR1 SGHTS, CDR2 YDEGEE. V was cut by 7 bases and J by 2 bases, with 15 bases left in between. This CDR3 is 14 amino acids long. CDR3 residues: CASLLPWYNTEAFF. The CDR3 region has the DNA TGTGCCAGCCTACTTCCGTGGTACAACACTGAAGCTTTCTTT.

This clone was seen only a few times. The J gene is TRBJ2-3, the V gene TRBV30; D is perhaps TRBD1 (5 bases). The germline V and J ends were trimmed by 4 bases and 6 bases, with 8 bases remaining between them. This CDR3 region has 11 residues. Germline V gene sequence: CDR1 GTSNPN, CDR2 SVGIG (reference sequence). CDR3 coding DNA: TGTGCCTGGACAGGGTTGGATACGCAGTATTTT. Protein sequence: CAWTGLDTQYF.

A single count supports this clone. The CDR3 DNA follows: TGCGCCAGCAGCTTGGACAAGAGGGAGCTGTTTTTT. It is translated as CASSLDKRELFF. The rearrangement uses TRBV5-1 and TRBJ2-2; D is uncertain. The ends were cut back, 0 bases at V and 9 bases at J, with 6 bases in the middle. Germline values: CDR1 SGHRS, CDR2 YFSETQ. This CDR3 is built from 12 residues.

This clone was recorded only once. This sequence joins TRBV28 and TRBJ1-1; no reliable D call. CDR1 is MDHEN and CDR2 is SYDVKM in the germline V gene. This CDR3 is built from 14 residues. V shed 6 bases and J shed 4 bases, with 15 bases lying between them. CDR3 coding DNA: TGTGCCAGCAGATGGACTCCCGGTGGCACTGAAGCTTTCTTT. It codes for CASRWTPGGTEAFF.

J is TRBJ2-7 and V is TRBV2; tentatively, D is TRBD1 (6 bases). The germline V gene has CDR1 SNHLY and CDR2 FYNNEI. The V end lost 8 bases, the J end lost 3 bases, and 14 bases lay between the germline ends. CDR3 length: 13 amino acids. CDR3 bases: TGTGCCAGCGCCACAGGGCGGAACTACGAGCAGTACTTC. Protein product: CASATGRNYEQYF.

The chain joins TRBV10-3 to TRBJ1-5; D not certain. Germline lookup yields CDR1 ENHRY and CDR2 SYGVKD. The V end was cut by 3 bases, the J end by 0 bases, with 6 bases between. This CDR3 has 14 amino acids. The CDR3 bases are TGTGCCATCAGTGATGAGAGTAGCAATCAGCCCCAGCATTTT. This gives the protein CAISDESSNQPQHF.

The genes are TRBV5-1 and TRBJ1-1, with 7 positions matching TRBD1. V was clipped by 4 bases and J by 5 bases; unmatched bases: 8. Germline CDR1 and CDR2: SGHRS and YFSETQ. The length of the CDR3 is 14 residues. The CDR3 loop reads CASSGTGAGTEAFF. CDR3 in DNA: TGCGCCAGCAGCGGTACAGGGGCCGGAACTGAAGCTTTCTTT.